The 29 T cell receptor beta chains in this list originate from one sample, sequenced in a study of cytomegalovirus exposure and HLA in healthy donors (TCRdb year 2017). Library preparation used the immunoSEQ multiplex PCR assay. For the multiplex PCR, a mixture combining 60 forward primers for TCR Vbeta segments and 13 reverse primers for TCR Jbeta segments was used. The immuneACCESS repertoire file appears here via TCRdb, limited to in-frame rearrangements. These files lack a portion of the clones; in checked studies, under half of the deficit traces to unresolved V genes, and the cause of the others is not known. This sample gives 150,000 to 200,000 clones in total; 80% of them show up just once. The ten largest clones represent 9% to 10% of the sample. The sequencing sample was made of PBMCs. All receptors derive from a man younger than 35 in good health and CMV-seropositive.

V and J are TRBV5-1 and TRBJ1-1; D call uncertain. The CDR3 loop spans 13 amino acids. The germline V and J ends were trimmed by 4 bases and 1 base, with 8 bases remaining between them. Germline assignment: CDR1 SGHRS and CDR2 YFSETQ. CDR3 residues: CASSENWNTEAFF. Here the CDR3 DNA reads TGCGCCAGCAGCGAGAATTGGAACACTGAAGCTTTCTTT.

The gene calls are TRBV6-1 and TRBJ2-5; D may be TRBD2 (5 bases). The germline V gene encodes CDR1 MNHNS and CDR2 SASEGT. The CDR3 totals 14 residues. V shed 7 bases and J shed 11 bases, with 23 bases lying between them. CDR3: CASTPLALAGEQYF. The CDR3 DNA reads as TGTGCCAGCACCCCATTGGCCCTGGCGGGTGAGCAGTACTTC.

V is TRBV18 and J is TRBJ2-1, with a tentative D call TRBD1 (5 bases). V lost 3 bases and J 8 bases, leaving 14 bases between the germline ends. Germline V gene data show CDR1 as KGHSH and CDR2 as LQKENI. The CDR3 is made up of 14 amino acids. CDR3 bases: TGTGCCAGCTCACCCCCGACAGCACCATATGAGCAGTTCTTC. This codes for CASSPPTAPYEQFF.

The V gene is TRBV19, the J gene TRBJ2-4; tentatively, D is TRBD2 (6 bases). The V gene lost 3 bases and the J gene lost 3 bases, with 9 bases spanning the gap. Germline V gene data show CDR1 as LNHDA and CDR2 as SQIVND (reference sequence). The CDR3 is 14 amino acids. This CDR3 is CASSISGVKNIQYF. The CDR3 nucleotides are TGTGCCAGTAGTATTAGCGGTGTCAAAAACATTCAGTACTTC.

This chain joins TRBV29-1 and TRBJ2-7; D may be TRBD2 (5 bases). This CDR3 comprises 11 residues. Per germline, CDR1 SQVTM and CDR2 ANQGSEA. Trimming left V 6 bases short and J 3 bases short, with 9 bases between. The CDR3 DNA reads TGCAGCGTGGGAGAGGACTACGAGCAGTACTTC. This gives the protein CSVGEDYEQYF.

The rearrangement uses TRBV6-5 and TRBJ2-2; 7 nucleotides match TRBD2. The germline gives CDR1 MNHEY, CDR2 SVGAGI. This CDR3 comprises 15 residues. The ends lost 7 bases at V and 5 bases at J; junction bases unmatched: 10. The CDR3 nucleotides are TGTGCCAGCACCTTAGCGGGTCTAGGGACCGGGGAGCTGTTTTTT. It translates to CASTLAGLGTGELFF.

This chain links TRBV15 with TRBJ2-2, with D maybe TRBD2 (7 bases). The CDR3 runs to 18 residues. The V and J ends lost 0 bases and 7 bases respectively, with 21 bases between them. CDR1 is LNHNV and CDR2 is YYDKDF in the germline V gene (reference sequence). The chain's CDR3 is CATSRDRWGGRRYGELFF. The CDR3 nucleotides read TGTGCCACCAGCAGAGATCGGTGGGGGGGCCGCAGGTACGGGGAGCTGTTTTTT.

The CDR3 reads CASSPSPPGSNQPQHF. CDR3 nucleotides: TGCGCCAGCAGCCCAAGTCCCCCGGGGAGCAATCAGCCCCAGCATTTT. V and J are TRBV4-1 and TRBJ1-5; D remains ambiguous. The CDR3 is 16 residues long. With 4 bases removed from V and 1 base from J, the gap between germline ends came to 14 bases. From germline, CDR1 is MGHRA and CDR2 YSYEKL.

This sequence joins TRBV6-1 and TRBJ1-2; a weak D match, TRBD1 (6 bases). Germline V gene data show CDR1 as MNHNS and CDR2 as SASEGT. There are 12 residues in the CDR3. The V end was cut by 7 bases, the J end by 4 bases, with 10 bases between. This chain's CDR3 is CASMGAVYGYTF. The CDR3 DNA sequence: TGTGCCAGCATGGGGGCTGTCTATGGCTACACCTTC.

The rearrangement joins TRBV27 to TRBJ1-1; D is undetermined. The CDR3 consists of 12 residues. The ends were cut back, 6 bases at V and 1 base at J, with 6 bases in the middle. Germline CDR1 reads MNHEY; CDR2 reads SMNVEV (reference sequence). The CDR3 region is CASRTENTEAFF. The CDR3 nucleotides are TGTGCCAGCAGAACAGAGAACACTGAAGCTTTCTTT.

The chain has TRBV7-2 and TRBJ2-5; D not certain. The germline V gene has CDR1 SGHTA and CDR2 FQGNSA. Between the trimmed V and J ends, which lost 5 bases and 4 bases, there was a span of 8 bases. The CDR3 runs to 12 residues. DNA of the CDR3: TGTGCCAGCAGCCCCCCGGGAGAGACCCAGTACTTC. Translated, it gives CASSPPGETQYF.

This clone was found once. Germline and junction disagree at one end, which may indicate a read error. The rearrangement joins TRBV13 to TRBJ2-3; the match to TRBD1 covers 7 bases. The CDR3 sequence is 14 residues long. CDR1 is PRHDT, CDR2 FYEKMQ, per germline (reference sequence). The CDR3 sequence: CANSYGQATDTQYF. The CDR3 region has the DNA TGTGCCAACAGCTACGGACAGGCCACAGATACGCAGTATTTT. Supplemented by reference TRBV13 and TRBJ2-3, the full variable domain reads AAGVIQSPRHLIKEKRETATLKCYPIPRHDTVYWYQQGPGQDPQFLISFYEKMQSDKGSIPDRFSAQQFSDYHSELNMSSLELGDSALYFCANSYGQATDTQYFGPGTRLTVL.

The chain couples TRBV9 to TRBJ2-1, with 12 positions matching TRBD2. CDR1 is SGDLS, CDR2 YYNGEE, per germline. The CDR3 is 17 residues long. With 0 bases clipped from V and 7 bases from J, the junction kept 8 bases outside the gene matches. DNA for the CDR3: TGTGCCAGCAGCGTAGCTACAAGACTAGCGGGGGCGAATGAGCAGTTCTTC. It encodes CASSVATRLAGANEQFF.

The J gene is TRBJ1-3, the V gene TRBV19; 11 nucleotides align to TRBD1. CDR3 size: 17 residues. In germline, CDR1 is LNHDA, CDR2 SQIVND (reference sequence). The J segment lost 2 bases and the V segment lost 4 bases, leaving 7 bases of the junction unmatched. The CDR3 here is CASSTRTGGEAGNTIYF. In nucleotides, the CDR3 is TGTGCCAGTAGTACGCGGACAGGGGGCGAAGCTGGAAACACCATATATTTT.

The rearrangement uses TRBV19 and TRBJ2-7, with a tentative D call TRBD1 (5 bases). Germline loops: CDR1 LNHDA, CDR2 SQIVND (reference sequence). The CDR3 covers 13 residues. The V gene lost 6 bases and the J gene lost 4 bases, with 13 bases spanning the gap. The CDR3 here is CASSPPDTYEQYF. In DNA form, the CDR3 reads TGTGCCAGTAGCCCTCCGGACACTTACGAGCAGTACTTC.

V gene TRBV5-1 combines with J gene TRBJ2-7, with a possible D match to TRBD1 (5 bases). The CDR3 has 14 residues. V gave up 0 bases and J gave up 0 bases, with 7 bases separating them. Germline V CDR1 and CDR2: SGHRS, YFSETQ. Here the CDR3 reads CASSLGQSSYEQYF. In nucleotides, the CDR3 is TGCGCCAGCAGCTTGGGACAGAGCTCCTACGAGCAGTACTTC.

V usage is TRBV15 and J usage is TRBJ2-3, with 8 bases aligning to TRBD1. Germline V CDR1 and CDR2: LNHNV, YYDKDF (reference sequence). J lost 6 bases, V lost 3 bases, and 5 bases had no gene match. This CDR3 spans 14 amino acids. In nucleotides, the CDR3 is TGTGCCACCAGCAGCGGACAGGGTCATGATACGCAGTATTTT. This translates into CATSSGQGHDTQYF. Full variable domain (outside the CDR3, taken from reference TRBV15 and TRBJ2-3): DAMVIQNPRYQVTQFGKPVTLSCSQTLNHNVMYWYQQKSSQAPKLLFHYYDKDFNNEADTPDNFQSRRPNTSFCFLDIRSPGLGDTAMYLCATSSGQGHDTQYFGPGTRLTVL.

This chain connects TRBV6-5 to TRBJ2-3, with 8 bases aligning to TRBD1. Trimming removed 4 bases from V and 5 bases from J; junction bases left unmatched: 8. Germline loops: CDR1 MNHEY, CDR2 SVGAGI. CDR3 length: 15 residues. CDR3 sequence (DNA): TGTGCCAGCAGTTTCAACAGGGGGGCATTAGATACGCAGTATTTT. Translated, it gives CASSFNRGALDTQYF.

The V call is TRBV5-8, the J call TRBJ1-5; D is unresolved. Trimming pared 0 bases from V and 2 bases from J, leaving 6 bases between. CDR3 size: 14 residues. Germline CDR1 SGHTS, CDR2 YDEGEE. CDR3 in amino acids: CASSLEQRNQPQHF. Written as DNA, the CDR3 is TGTGCCAGCAGCTTGGAACAGCGCAATCAGCCCCAGCATTTT.

The chain joins TRBV7-2 to TRBJ2-7, with a weak D call TRBD1 (6 bases). Germline CDR1 SGHTA, CDR2 FQGNSA. Trimming left V 1 base short and J 5 bases short, with 15 bases between. This CDR3 comprises 15 residues. The CDR3 reads CASSLGGQPINEQYF. The DNA for the CDR3 is TGTGCCAGCAGCTTAGGAGGACAGCCTATCAACGAGCAGTACTTC.

This clone occurred once. The rearrangement uses TRBV11-2 and TRBJ2-5; 13 nucleotides line up with TRBD2. The V segment lost 5 bases and the J segment 4 bases; nucleotides outside the gene matches: 7. The length of the CDR3 is 16 residues. Per germline, CDR1 SGHAT and CDR2 FQNNGV. This CDR3 reads CASSDTSGRAVETQYF. The CDR3 coding sequence is TGTGCCAGCAGCGACACTAGCGGGAGGGCCGTAGAGACCCAGTACTTC.

V usage is TRBV27 and J usage is TRBJ2-3; D gene uncertain. The CDR3 length is 15 residues. Trimming pared 8 bases from V and 0 bases from J, leaving 15 bases between. In germline, CDR1 is MNHEY, CDR2 SMNVEV (reference sequence). The CDR3 DNA follows: TGTGCCAGCTCTCGAAGGTTGACTAGCACAGATACGCAGTATTTT. It translates to CASSRRLTSTDTQYF.

This sequence joins TRBV19 and TRBJ2-7, with 11 bases aligning to TRBD2. CDR3 size: 15 residues. CDR1 is LNHDA, CDR2 SQIVND, per germline (reference sequence). The V gene end was trimmed by 3 bases and the J gene end by 3 bases; junction bases not matched to a gene: 4. CDR3 in DNA: TGTGCCAGTAGTATGGTGGGACTAGCGGACTACGAGCAGTACTTC. The encoded protein is CASSMVGLADYEQYF.

The chain is built from TRBV27 and TRBJ1-2; 9 positions agree with TRBD1. This CDR3 has 15 amino acids. J was trimmed by 5 bases and V by 6 bases; bases with no gene match: 10. Germline CDR1 reads MNHEY; CDR2 reads SMNVEV (reference sequence). The CDR3, as DNA: TGTGCCAGCAGACCTCGGGACAGGGCCCAGTATGGCTACACCTTC. This gives the protein CASRPRDRAQYGYTF.

This chain's CDR3 is CASSLSPSGNTEAFF. CDR3 nucleotides: TGTGCCAGCAGCTTGTCCCCTAGTGGTAACACTGAAGCTTTCTTT. The chain carries TRBV7-2 and TRBJ1-1; D call uncertain. The CDR3 loop spans 15 amino acids. V lost 3 bases and J lost 2, with 13 bases in between. CDR1 SGHTA and CDR2 FQGNSA come from the germline V gene.

The chain recombines TRBV5-1 with TRBJ1-1; D not resolved. This CDR3 is built from 14 residues. CDR1 is SGHRS and CDR2 is YFSETQ in the germline V gene. Trimming cost V 5 bases and J 0 bases, with 11 bases left between them. Written as DNA, the CDR3 is TGCGCCAGCAGGAGGAAGGAGATGAACACTGAAGCTTTCTTT. Protein sequence: CASRRKEMNTEAFF.

The chain combines TRBV7-9 with TRBJ2-5; 8 bases match TRBD1. The CDR3 has 12 residues. Germline assignment: CDR1 SEHNR and CDR2 FQNEAQ (reference sequence). J was trimmed by 5 bases and V by 5 bases; bases with no gene match: 1. CDR3 amino acids: CASSQGAETQYF. The CDR3 coding sequence is TGTGCCAGCAGCCAGGGGGCTGAGACCCAGTACTTC.

The rearrangement uses TRBV9 and TRBJ1-5; no clear D gene. Trimming removed 4 bases from V and 0 bases from J, with 23 bases in between. The CDR3 runs to 19 residues. Per the germline V gene, CDR1 is SGDLS and CDR2 is YYNGEE. The chain's CDR3 is CASSPGIRLAFHSNQPQHF. For the CDR3, the DNA is TGTGCCAGCAGCCCGGGGATCAGGCTAGCATTCCATAGCAATCAGCCCCAGCATTTT.

The rearrangement links TRBV10-3 to TRBJ1-1, with D possibly matching TRBD1 (5 bases). Germline loops: CDR1 ENHRY, CDR2 SYGVKD. There are 15 residues in the CDR3. Trimming stripped 0 bases from V and 1 base from J, with 9 bases between. In DNA, the CDR3 is TGTGCCATCAGTGAGTCTGACAGCCCGAACACTGAAGCTTTCTTT. Translated, it gives CAISESDSPNTEAFF.